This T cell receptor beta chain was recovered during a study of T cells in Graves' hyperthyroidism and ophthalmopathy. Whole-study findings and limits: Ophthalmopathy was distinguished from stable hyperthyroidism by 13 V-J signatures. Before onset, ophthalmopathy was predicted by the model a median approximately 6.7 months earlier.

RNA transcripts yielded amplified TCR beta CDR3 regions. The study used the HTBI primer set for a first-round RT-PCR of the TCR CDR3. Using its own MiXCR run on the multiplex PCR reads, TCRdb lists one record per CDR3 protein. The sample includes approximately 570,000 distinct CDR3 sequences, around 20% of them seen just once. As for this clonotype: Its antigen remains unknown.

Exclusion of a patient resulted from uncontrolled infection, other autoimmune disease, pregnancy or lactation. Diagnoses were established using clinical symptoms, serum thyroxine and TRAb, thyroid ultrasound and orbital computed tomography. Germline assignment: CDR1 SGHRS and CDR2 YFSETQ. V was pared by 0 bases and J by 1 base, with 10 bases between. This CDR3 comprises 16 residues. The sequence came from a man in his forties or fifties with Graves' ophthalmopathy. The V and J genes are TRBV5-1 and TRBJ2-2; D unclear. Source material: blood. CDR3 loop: CASSLGAGGNTGELFF. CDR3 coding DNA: TGCGCCAGCAGCTTGGGGGCAGGCGGGAACACCGGGGAGCTGTTTTTT.